This TCR beta chain was captured in a study of PD-1 blockade in classical Hodgkin lymphoma. Time point denoted: cycle 4 day 1 (C4D1), after 5 to 7 weeks of nivolumab. With no exception, relapse followed autologous stem cell transplantation in all patients, and brentuximab vedotin exposure varied. The repertoire was sequenced with immunoSEQ multiplex PCR; TCRdb's copy has only in-frame clones and lacks some. The table records tens of thousands of clones, over 85% of them present only once. This CDR3 comprises 14 residues. The V gene's germline CDR1 is MNHEY and CDR2 SMNVEV (reference sequence). The V gene end was trimmed by 5 bases and the J gene end by 1 base; junction bases not matched to a gene: 1.

The V call is TRBV27, the J call TRBJ2-2; 7 positions match TRBD2. The clonotype comes from a human donor with classical Hodgkin lymphoma. The sample was peripheral blood mononuclear cells (PBMCs), taken before the fourth cycle of nivolumab. Here the CDR3 DNA reads TGTGCCAGCAGTGCGGGGGTGAACACCGGGGAGCTGTTTTTT. It encodes CASSAGVNTGELFF.